Detailed here is one TCR beta chain. What it recognizes is unknown. This CDR3 has 14 residues. Germline V gives CDR1 SGHAT, CDR2 FQNNGV. V lost 1 base, J lost 11 bases, and 12 bases lay in between. The data derive from a study of T cell repertoires in ileal Crohn's disease. Study-wide findings and caveats: Clonal expansions were more frequent in active smokers than non-smokers at surgery. Sorted CD8 T cells held more high-frequency clones than CD4.

Assay used: immunoSEQ multiplex PCR; TCRdb lists only in-frame clones, some missing. The table shows roughly 2,400 clones, with almost 85% occurring only once. This chain connects TRBV11-2 to TRBJ1-6; weak D call: TRBD1 (6 bases). Sequences were obtained from ileal tissue. This TCR was recovered from an adult with Crohn's disease. DNA of the CDR3: TGTGCCAGCAGCTTAGCACAGGGTTCAGCACCCCTCCACTTT. Amino acids: CASSLAQGSAPLHF.